The 22 T cell receptor beta chains below were found in one sample sequenced in a study of blood T cell repertoires in COVID-19. Here immunoSEQ multiplex PCR was the method, and the copy in TCRdb shows in-frame clones only, minus some. The table includes roughly 100,000 clones, approximately 80% detected once. Sequenced: peripheral blood. These receptor sequences come from a man in his sixties or seventies with acute or convalescent COVID-19.

Here the CDR3 DNA reads TGTGCCAGCAGTCGCCAGGGGGCAGAGACCCAGTACTTC. Encoded protein: CASSRQGAETQYF. The V call is TRBV6-5, the J call TRBJ2-5; 8 nucleotides line up with TRBD1. The CDR3 is made up of 13 amino acids. Germline V lookup: CDR1 MNHEY, CDR2 SVGAGI. Losses at the gene ends were 5 bases for V and 4 bases for J; bases not matched to a gene: 3.

CDR3 in DNA: TGCGCCAGCGGTTCTACTAGCGGGAGGGCGGGAGACACCGGGGAGCTGTTTTTT. Amino acid sequence: CASGSTSGRAGDTGELFF. The chain combines TRBV5-1 with TRBJ2-2; 13 positions agree with TRBD2. Trimming cost V 7 bases and J 3 bases; bases outside gene matches: 12. The V gene's germline CDR1 is SGHRS and CDR2 YFSETQ. This CDR3 contains 18 residues.

This clone occurred a few times. This sequence joins TRBV20-1 and TRBJ1-1; D ambiguous. V was cut by 3 bases and J by 0 bases, with 14 bases left in between. The CDR3 is 15 residues long. Germline V gene sequence: CDR1 DFQATT, CDR2 SNEGSKA (reference sequence). This CDR3 is CSASSHLELNTEAFF. The DNA of the CDR3 is TGCAGTGCTAGTTCCCACCTAGAGCTGAACACTGAAGCTTTCTTT.

V usage is TRBV24-1 and J usage is TRBJ1-1, with 8 bases lining up with TRBD1. The CDR3 loop spans 15 amino acids. Germline V CDR1 and CDR2: KGHDR, SFDVKD. V gave up 10 bases and J gave up 1 base; unmatched junction bases: 10. In nucleotides, the CDR3 is TGTGCCACTCAGTCACCTGACAGGGGGAACACTGAAGCTTTCTTT. Its protein is CATQSPDRGNTEAFF.

This chain joins TRBV18 and TRBJ1-3, with D perhaps TRBD1 (6 bases). V lost 6 bases and J lost 11, with 11 bases in between. The CDR3 contains 11 residues. Germline-derived CDR1 and CDR2 are KGHSH and LQKENI. In nucleotides, the CDR3 is TGTGCCAGCTCGCACAGGGACGCCATATATTTT. Encoded protein: CASSHRDAIYF.

The chain has TRBV7-2 and TRBJ1-2; the D gene is possibly TRBD1 (6 bases). The CDR3 extends over 12 amino acids. Trimming pared 1 base from V and 8 bases from J, leaving 8 bases between. The germline gives CDR1 SGHTA, CDR2 FQGNSA. The CDR3 protein is CASSLDREGYTF. The DNA of the CDR3 is TGTGCCAGCAGCTTAGACAGGGAAGGCTACACCTTC. The variable domain in full, with the rest retrieved from reference TRBV7-2 and TRBJ1-2, is GAGVSQSPSNKVTEKGKDVELRCDPISGHTALYWYRQSLGQGLEFLIYFQGNSAPDKSGLPSDRFSAERTGGSVSTLTIQRTQQEDSAVYLCASSLDREGYTFGSGTRLTVV.

By sample fraction, this clone is medium-sized. The chain joins TRBV6-6 to TRBJ2-2; unclear D gene. Germline CDR1 MNHNY, CDR2 SVGAGI (reference sequence). V was pared by 8 bases and J by 4 bases, with 14 bases between. The CDR3 contains 14 residues. The CDR3 nucleotides read TGTGCCAGCGTGGTAGGCGGCTCCACCGGGGAGCTGTTTTTT. Protein product: CASVVGGSTGELFF.

This clone was detected a few times. The chain employs TRBV6-1 and TRBJ2-7; D is unresolved. The germline CDR1 and CDR2 sequences are MNHNS and SASEGT. The CDR3 runs to 14 residues. Trimming shortened V by 2 bases and J by 9 bases, and 17 bases separated the two germline ends. DNA of the CDR3: TGTGCCAGCAGTGAAAATCGAGGCTCAAAAGTGCAGTACGTC. It yields the protein CASSENRGSKVQYV.

The count of this clone is one. The rearrangement uses TRBV18 and TRBJ1-4; D remains ambiguous. V lost 3 bases and J 8 bases, leaving 7 bases between the germline ends. CDR3 length equals 12 residues. Germline V CDR1 and CDR2: KGHSH, LQKENI. Written as DNA, the CDR3 is TGTGCCAGCTCACCCGGTCGGGAAAAACTGTTTTTT. This translates into CASSPGREKLFF.

V is TRBV28 and J is TRBJ1-6; D is unresolved. The CDR3 covers 15 residues. Germline loops: CDR1 MDHEN, CDR2 SYDVKM. V was cut by 3 bases and J by 6 bases, with 12 bases left in between. The CDR3 nucleotides read TGTGCCAGCAGTTTGGCCGCCGGGATTAATTCACCCCTCCACTTT. Translating it yields CASSLAAGINSPLHF.

The J gene is TRBJ1-1, the V gene TRBV6-5; D call uncertain. CDR3 length: 12 residues. Looked up from germline, CDR1 is MNHEY and CDR2 is SVGAGI. The ends were cut back, 7 bases at V and 5 bases at J, with 11 bases in the middle. The CDR3 coding sequence is TGTGCCAGCAAGGGAGTGAGGACTGAAGCTTTCTTT. The encoded protein is CASKGVRTEAFF.

V usage is TRBV11-3 and J usage is TRBJ2-7; no clear D. The CDR3 totals 13 residues. Germline CDR1 and CDR2: SGHNT and YENEEA. The germline V and J ends were trimmed by 0 bases and 6 bases, with 9 bases remaining between them. The DNA of the CDR3 is TGTGCCAGCAGCTTAGATCGGTGGGCCGAGCAGTACGTC. This sequence encodes CASSLDRWAEQYV.

V usage is TRBV5-4 and J usage is TRBJ2-7; 9 nucleotides align to TRBD2. The CDR3 consists of 15 residues. The J segment lost 4 bases and the V segment lost 3 bases, leaving 8 bases of the junction unmatched. Germline V gene lookup returns CDR1 SGHNT and CDR2 YYREEE (reference sequence). DNA for the CDR3: TGTGCCAGCAGCTCTAGTCTAGCGGGACTTTACGAGCAGTACTTC. It translates to CASSSSLAGLYEQYF.

The V and J genes are TRBV7-2 and TRBJ2-3; perhaps TRBD2 as D (5 bases). Germline V gene lookup returns CDR1 SGHTA and CDR2 FQGNSA. The ends were cut back, 5 bases at V and 0 bases at J, with 9 bases in the middle. This CDR3 has 14 amino acids. The CDR3 loop reads CASSPGISTDTQYF. In nucleotides, the CDR3 is TGTGCCAGCAGCCCCGGGATTAGCACAGATACGCAGTATTTT. The entire variable domain, with the rest obtained from reference TRBV7-2 and TRBJ2-3, is as follows: GAGVSQSPSNKVTEKGKDVELRCDPISGHTALYWYRQSLGQGLEFLIYFQGNSAPDKSGLPSDRFSAERTGGSVSTLTIQRTQQEDSAVYLCASSPGISTDTQYFGPGTRLTVL.

The CDR3 loop is CAWSVEQNSPLHF. The CDR3 region has the DNA TGTGCCTGGAGTGTGGAACAGAATTCACCCCTCCACTTT. The rearrangement links TRBV30 to TRBJ1-6; D gene unclear. V was cut by 0 bases and J by 7 bases, with 7 bases left in between. CDR3 length: 13 amino acids. CDR1 GTSNPN and CDR2 SVGIG come from the germline V gene (reference sequence).

The chain uses TRBV28 and TRBJ1-5; 10 bases fit TRBD1. With 6 bases clipped from V and 1 base from J, the junction kept 6 bases outside the gene matches. Germline loops: CDR1 MDHEN, CDR2 SYDVKM. The CDR3 runs 16 residues. CDR3 nucleotide sequence: TGTGCCAGCAGAAGGCGACAGGGGGCGAGCAATCAGCCCCAGCATTTT. It yields the protein CASRRRQGASNQPQHF.

The chain joins TRBV19 to TRBJ1-1; D is uncertain. The CDR3 runs 14 residues. Deletions cut 3 bases from V and 3 bases from J, with 11 bases between. CDR1 and CDR2 from the germline V gene are LNHDA and SQIVND (reference sequence). CDR3 nucleotide sequence: TGTGCCAGTAGTATTAGAGGAAGTTACACTGAAGCTTTCTTT. As protein: CASSIRGSYTEAFF. Based on the CDR3 plus reference TRBV19 and TRBJ1-1, the full variable domain is DGGITQSPKYLFRKEGQNVTLSCEQNLNHDAMYWYRQDPGQGLRLIYYSQIVNDFQKGDIAEGYSVSREKKESFPLTVTSAQKNPTAFYLCASSIRGSYTEAFFGQGTRLTVV.

The V call is TRBV7-8, the J call TRBJ1-5; maybe TRBD1 (6 bases). Germline V gives CDR1 SGHVS, CDR2 FQNEAQ. The CDR3 sequence is 15 residues long. With 2 bases removed from V and 3 bases from J, the gap between germline ends came to 11 bases. The CDR3 nucleotides are TGTGCCAGCAGCTTAAGGACAGCGGCCAATCAGCCCCAGCATTTT. Residues: CASSLRTAANQPQHF.

The CDR3 coding sequence is TGTGCCAGCAGCCCGTACGGGACAGGGGAGGGCTACACCTTC. The encoded protein is CASSPYGTGEGYTF. The genes are TRBV11-2 and TRBJ1-2; 10 bases align to TRBD1. Unmatched junction bases numbered 8, after V lost 5 bases and J lost 8 bases. The CDR3 contains 14 residues. Germline lookup yields CDR1 SGHAT and CDR2 FQNNGV. The variable domain in full, completed from reference TRBV11-2 and TRBJ1-2, reads EAGVAQSPRYKIIEKRQSVAFWCNPISGHATLYWYQQILGQGPKLLIQFQNNGVVDDSQLPKDRFSAERLKGVDSTLKIQPAKLEDSAVYLCASSPYGTGEGYTFGSGTRLTVV.

This chain links TRBV9 with TRBJ2-5, with 8 positions matching TRBD2. J lost 2 bases, V lost 1 base, and 4 bases had no gene match. Germline lookup yields CDR1 SGDLS and CDR2 YYNGEE. CDR3 length: 15 amino acids. CDR3 bases: TGTGCCAGCAGCGTATTAGCGGGGCCTCAAGAGACCCAGTACTTC. This gives the protein CASSVLAGPQETQYF.

Only a few counts were recorded for this clone. This sequence joins TRBV7-8 and TRBJ1-1; 7 nucleotides agree with TRBD1. Germline V gives CDR1 SGHVS, CDR2 FQNEAQ. With V trimmed by 5 bases and J by 5 bases, 8 bases remained unmatched. The CDR3 contains 14 residues. CDR3 region: CASSARQGTTEAFF. For the CDR3, the DNA is TGTGCCAGCAGCGCTCGACAGGGAACGACTGAAGCTTTCTTT. Complete variable domain (other parts from reference TRBV7-8 and TRBJ1-1): GAGVSQSPRYKVAKRGQDVALRCDPISGHVSLFWYQQALGQGPEFLTYFQNEAQLDKSGLPSDRFFAERPEGSVSTLKIQRTQQEDSAVYLCASSARQGTTEAFFGQGTRLTVV.

This chain joins TRBV7-8 and TRBJ1-2, with 7 bases that match TRBD1. Trimming at V came to 2 bases and at J to 4 bases, leaving 4 bases not matched to a gene. CDR3 length equals 14 residues. Germline CDR1 and CDR2: SGHVS and FQNEAQ. The CDR3 spells CASSLSRDSYGYTF. The CDR3 DNA reads as TGTGCCAGCAGCTTAAGTAGGGACAGCTATGGCTACACCTTC.